This entry lists 20 T cell receptor beta chains sequenced from one sample in a study of radiation and T cells in renal cell carcinoma. Sample time point: blood 2 weeks post-SBRT. Documented treatment: 15 Gy SBRT to primary tumor, nephrectomy 4 weeks later. Data came from immunoSEQ multiplex PCR; TCRdb stores just in-frame clones and leaves some out. The sample consists of about 49,000 clones, around three quarters of them appearing once. The sample here was blood, taken from a patient whose treatment included radiotherapy and nephrectomy. The receptors shown here come from a woman in her sixties or seventies with renal cell carcinoma.

The genes are TRBV5-1 and TRBJ2-7; 11 bases map to TRBD2. In germline, CDR1 is SGHRS, CDR2 YFSETQ. The CDR3 consists of 15 residues. V dropped 4 bases and J dropped 2; count of bases not matched to a gene: 5. As DNA, the CDR3 is TGCGCCAGCAGCACTTCTAGCGGGGGGACCTACGAGCAGTACTTC. It encodes CASSTSSGGTYEQYF.

The chain links TRBV5-6 to TRBJ2-2; 12 nucleotides match TRBD2. The germline CDR1 and CDR2 sequences are SGHDT and YYEEEE. The CDR3 is made up of 17 amino acids. The V segment lost 4 bases and the J segment 2 bases; nucleotides outside the gene matches: 6. CDR3 amino acids: CASSLGLAGTNTGELFF. The CDR3, as DNA: TGTGCCAGCAGCCTCGGACTAGCGGGAACAAACACCGGGGAGCTGTTTTTT.

This rearrangement joins TRBV6-1 to TRBJ2-7; 7 nucleotides line up with TRBD2. J gave up 7 bases and V 7 bases, and 13 bases lay outside the gene matches. CDR1 MNHNS and CDR2 SASEGT come from the germline V gene. The length of the CDR3 is 14 residues. The CDR3 nucleotides are TGTGCCAGCAACCCACCCTGGGTCGGGGGGGAGCAGTACTTC. Amino acid sequence: CASNPPWVGGEQYF.

This clone was seen a handful of times. The chain has TRBV4-2 and TRBJ1-2; 7 bases fit TRBD1. This CDR3 is 15 amino acids long. Germline loops: CDR1 LGHNA, CDR2 YNFKEQ. The V and J ends lost 0 bases and 7 bases, in that order; junction bases with no gene match: 8. The CDR3 DNA is TGTGCCAGCAGCCAAGATGGGACAGCCAGAGGTGGCTACACCTTC. Translation gives CASSQDGTARGGYTF.

The rearrangement joins TRBV6-6 to TRBJ1-1; 8 nucleotides agree with TRBD1. Germline lookup yields CDR1 MNHNY and CDR2 SVGAGI (reference sequence). V shed 2 bases and J 4 bases; nucleotides not matched to a gene: 3. This CDR3 has 14 amino acids. This chain's CDR3 is CASSYGQGITEAFF. The CDR3 nucleotides read TGTGCCAGCAGTTACGGACAGGGAATCACTGAAGCTTTCTTT.

This clone counts as medium-sized (0.01 to 0.1%). The V gene is TRBV7-2, the J gene TRBJ2-1, with 13 bases lining up with TRBD2. The germline CDR1 and CDR2 sequences are SGHTA and FQGNSA. The CDR3 has 14 amino acids. Losses at the gene ends were 1 base for V and 15 bases for J; bases not matched to a gene: 6. The CDR3 spells CASSLGLGLAGWFF. The CDR3, as DNA: TGTGCCAGCAGCTTAGGACTGGGACTAGCGGGATGGTTCTTC.

V and J are TRBV18 and TRBJ2-5; TRBD2 is a possible D gene (6 bases). The germline CDR1 and CDR2 sequences are KGHSH and LQKENI. The germline V and J ends were trimmed by 4 bases and 3 bases, with 15 bases remaining between them. This CDR3 is 15 amino acids long. The CDR3 DNA sequence: TGTGCCAGCTCACTATCCGGAGGGAGTAAAGAGACCCAGTACTTC. Residues: CASSLSGGSKETQYF.

The rearrangement joins TRBV27 to TRBJ1-1, with 9 positions matching TRBD1. Germline-derived CDR1 and CDR2 are MNHEY and SMNVEV (reference sequence). J lost 1 base, V lost 6 bases, and 9 bases had no gene match. The CDR3 is 16 amino acids. The CDR3 loop is CASSPHSDRGNTEAFF. In DNA form, the CDR3 reads TGTGCCAGCAGCCCCCACTCGGACAGGGGGAACACTGAAGCTTTCTTT.

The sample holds one count of this clone. V gene TRBV2 combines with J gene TRBJ2-7, with 8 nucleotides matching TRBD2. The germline CDR1 and CDR2 sequences are SNHLY and FYNNEI. The CDR3 sequence is 15 residues long. The junction had 8 bases not matched to a gene; V was cut back by 5 bases and J by 2 bases. CDR3 coding DNA: TGTGCCAGCAGTCCGACTAGCGCCAGGACCTACGAGCAGTACTTC. Its protein is CASSPTSARTYEQYF.

The genes are TRBV6-6 and TRBJ1-2, with TRBD1 matching over 8 bases. The CDR3 runs 14 residues. Germline CDR1 reads MNHNY; CDR2 reads SVGAGI (reference sequence). The junction had 10 bases not matched to a gene; V was cut back by 5 bases and J by 8 bases. CDR3 protein: CASSDGQGLGGYTF. The CDR3 bases are TGTGCCAGCAGTGATGGACAGGGCCTGGGAGGCTACACCTTC.

This rearrangement joins TRBV27 to TRBJ2-1; 8 bases fit TRBD1. CDR3 length: 14 amino acids. The germline V gene has CDR1 MNHEY and CDR2 SMNVEV (reference sequence). Trimming at V came to 6 bases and at J to 7 bases, leaving 8 bases not matched to a gene. The DNA of the CDR3 is TGTGCCAGCAGCTCCCGACAGGGGCTGAATGAGCAGTTCTTC. It specifies CASSSRQGLNEQFF.

The J gene is TRBJ2-5, the V gene TRBV27; TRBD1 matches 11 bases. This CDR3 spans 13 amino acids. Losses at the gene ends were 5 bases for V and 4 bases for J; bases not matched to a gene: 0. CDR1 MNHEY and CDR2 SMNVEV come from the germline V gene (reference sequence). CDR3 DNA sequence: TGTGCCAGCAGTGGGACAGGGGGAGAGACCCAGTACTTC. Translation gives CASSGTGGETQYF.

This clone has more than one count but fewer than ten. The rearrangement uses TRBV30 and TRBJ1-3; D is undetermined. The CDR3 contains 12 residues. Germline CDR1 is GTSNPN and CDR2 is SVGIG (reference sequence). The V end lost 5 bases, the J end lost 0 bases, and 5 bases lay between the germline ends. The DNA of the CDR3 is TGTGCCTGGGATAGCTCTGGAAACACCATATATTTT. Translated, it gives CAWDSSGNTIYF. Complete variable domain (other parts from reference TRBV30 and TRBJ1-3): SQTIHQWPATLVQPVGSPLSLECTVEGTSNPNLYWYRQAAGRGLQLLFYSVGIGQISSEVPQNLSASRPQDRQFILSSKKLLLSDSGFYLCAWDSSGNTIYFGEGSWLTVV.

The chain joins TRBV9 to TRBJ2-5; 9 positions agree with TRBD2. Germline V lookup: CDR1 SGDLS, CDR2 YYNGEE. This CDR3 contains 17 residues. Trimming at V came to 4 bases and at J to 4 bases, leaving 14 bases not matched to a gene. The CDR3 reads CASSPVGVAGAPETQYF. CDR3 DNA sequence: TGTGCCAGCAGCCCCGTCGGGGTAGCGGGAGCTCCAGAGACCCAGTACTTC.

V gene TRBV6-5 combines with J gene TRBJ1-1; possibly TRBD1 for D (6 bases). The germline gives CDR1 MNHEY, CDR2 SVGAGI. The CDR3 sequence is 14 residues long. The V and J ends lost 2 bases and 1 base respectively, with 8 bases between them. The CDR3 is CASSYGGGNTEAFF. Written as DNA, the CDR3 is TGTGCCAGCAGTTACGGAGGGGGGAACACTGAAGCTTTCTTT.

This clone was counted between two and nine times. The chain is built from TRBV2 and TRBJ1-5; 7 positions match TRBD1. Germline trimming cut 2 bases from V and 4 bases from J; bases unmatched to any gene: 5. CDR3 length: 15 amino acids. Per the germline V gene, CDR1 is SNHLY and CDR2 is FYNNEI. The CDR3 region is CASSEWGDRNQPQHF. DNA for the CDR3: TGTGCCAGCAGTGAATGGGGGGACAGAAATCAGCCCCAGCATTTT.

V gene TRBV13 combines with J gene TRBJ2-3; D is unclear. CDR1 is PRHDT and CDR2 is FYEKMQ in the germline V gene (reference sequence). The V and J ends lost 0 bases and 0 bases respectively, with 13 bases between them. The CDR3 runs 17 residues. The CDR3 DNA follows: TGTGCCAGCAGCTTAGGCGCTATTCAGCCTAGCACAGATACGCAGTATTTT. It specifies CASSLGAIQPSTDTQYF. Full variable domain (rest looked up from reference TRBV13 and TRBJ2-3): AAGVIQSPRHLIKEKRETATLKCYPIPRHDTVYWYQQGPGQDPQFLISFYEKMQSDKGSIPDRFSAQQFSDYHSELNMSSLELGDSALYFCASSLGAIQPSTDTQYFGPGTRLTVL.

This chain connects TRBV28 to TRBJ2-7, with a possible D match to TRBD2 (6 bases). The CDR3 contains 12 residues. The germline CDR1 and CDR2 sequences are MDHEN and SYDVKM. V lost 5 bases to trimming and J lost 5 bases, with 10 bases between them. The CDR3 spells CASSMWGDEQYF. DNA of the CDR3: TGTGCCAGCAGTATGTGGGGGGACGAGCAGTACTTC.

The V and J genes are TRBV28 and TRBJ1-5; a possible D gene is TRBD1 (5 bases). The CDR3 has 19 amino acids. Germline CDR1 MDHEN, CDR2 SYDVKM. V was trimmed by 2 bases and J by 1 base, leaving 21 bases between them. CDR3 protein: CASSLPRMMIGASNQPQHF. CDR3 coding DNA: TGTGCCAGCAGTTTACCCCGGATGATGATAGGGGCGAGCAATCAGCCCCAGCATTTT.

The chain recombines TRBV21-1 with TRBJ1-5; the table's D call TRBD1 went unverified against the DNA. TRBV21-1 is shown as a pseudogene. The CDR3 contains 18 residues. The CDR3: CASSKGSGQGAEGQPQHF. CDR3 nucleotides: TGTGCCAGCAGCAAAGGGTCGGGACAGGGGGCTGAGGGTCAGCCCCAGCATTTT.